These 8 T cell receptor beta chains originate from one sample sequenced in a study of blood T cell repertoires in COVID-19. Method: immunoSEQ multiplex PCR; TCRdb's copy keeps in-frame clones and lacks some. The table records about 140,000 clones, 85% to 90% of them present only once. Specimen: peripheral blood. All receptors come from a woman aged 60-75 years with acute or convalescent COVID-19.

This chain joins TRBV27 and TRBJ2-7, with no clear D. The ends were cut back, 8 bases at V and 2 bases at J, with 4 bases in the middle. The CDR3 consists of 10 residues. Germline V gene sequence: CDR1 MNHEY, CDR2 SMNVEV (reference sequence). In nucleotides, the CDR3 is TGTGCCAGCCCAACCTACGAGCAGTACTTC. This translates into CASPTYEQYF.

The chain couples TRBV18 to TRBJ2-1; TRBD2 agrees at 8 bases. Unmatched junction bases numbered 11, after V lost 3 bases and J lost 7 bases. The germline CDR1 and CDR2 sequences are KGHSH and LQKENI. The CDR3 spans 16 residues. In nucleotides, the CDR3 is TGTGCCAGCTCACCCATTCGACTAGCGTCGGGTAATGAGCAGTTCTTC. It specifies CASSPIRLASGNEQFF. The entire variable domain, with the rest obtained from reference TRBV18 and TRBJ2-1, is as follows: NAGVMQNPRHLVRRRGQEARLRCSPMKGHSHVYWYRQLPEEGLKFMVYLQKENIIDESGMPKERFSAEFPKEGPSILRIQQVVRGDSAAYFCASSPIRLASGNEQFFGPGTRLTVL.

The V call is TRBV7-2, the J call TRBJ1-2; the D gene is possibly TRBD1 (5 bases). The V gene's germline CDR1 is SGHTA and CDR2 FQGNSA. V was pared by 7 bases and J by 5 bases, with 20 bases between. The CDR3 contains 15 residues. The CDR3 nucleotides are TGTGCCAGCACCCCCCATATGGGGGGAGGGTATGGCTACACCTTC. Translated, it gives CASTPHMGGGYGYTF.

The chain couples TRBV11-1 to TRBJ2-1, with D perhaps matching TRBD1 (6 bases). Trimming removed 4 bases from V and 0 bases from J, with 10 bases in between. The germline gives CDR1 SGHAT, CDR2 FQDESV (reference sequence). The CDR3 totals 15 residues. The CDR3 is CASSSDSGSYNEQFF. Written as DNA, the CDR3 is TGTGCCAGCAGCTCGGACAGTGGCTCCTACAATGAGCAGTTCTTC. Complete variable domain (other parts from reference TRBV11-1 and TRBJ2-1): EAEVAQSPRYKITEKSQAVAFWCDPISGHATLYWYRQILGQGPELLVQFQDESVVDDSQLPKDRFSAERLKGVDSTLKIQPAELGDSAMYLCASSSDSGSYNEQFFGPGTRLTVL.

This rearrangement joins TRBV7-2 to TRBJ2-7, with TRBD1 matching over 8 bases. After removal of 4 bases from V and 5 bases from J, the junction contained 10 bases not matched to a gene. The CDR3 contains 15 residues. CDR1 and CDR2 (germline): SGHTA, FQGNSA. CDR3 sequence (DNA): TGTGCCAGCAGCTGGACAGGGATAGGGACCAACGAGCAGTACTTC. Its translation: CASSWTGIGTNEQYF.

The V gene is TRBV7-2, the J gene TRBJ2-7, with TRBD2 matching over 9 bases. Losses at the gene ends were 5 bases for V and 0 bases for J; bases not matched to a gene: 5. Germline values: CDR1 SGHTA, CDR2 FQGNSA. The CDR3 contains 15 residues. The CDR3 DNA reads TGTGCCAGCAGCATCAGCGGGGGGAGCTCCTACGAGCAGTACTTC. Translated, it gives CASSISGGSSYEQYF.

The chain combines TRBV4-1 with TRBJ2-7, with 9 bases that match TRBD1. The germline gives CDR1 MGHRA, CDR2 YSYEKL. The CDR3 covers 14 residues. V lost 4 bases and J lost 5; bases outside the gene matches: 6. The CDR3 sequence: CASSRRGQGDEQYF. Written as DNA, the CDR3 is TGCGCCAGCAGCCGCCGGGGACAGGGCGACGAGCAGTACTTC.

This chain joins TRBV5-4 and TRBJ1-1; tentatively, D is TRBD1 (5 bases). The CDR3 runs 14 residues. Germline V gives CDR1 SGHNT, CDR2 YYREEE (reference sequence). Trimming pared 0 bases from V and 4 bases from J, leaving 10 bases between. CDR3 coding DNA: TGTGCCAGCAGCTTGGCCAGGGTGGGCACTGAAGCTTTCTTT. This sequence encodes CASSLARVGTEAFF.